This TCR beta chain was found in a study of control samples from healthy donors and cancer patients. Repertoires were generated with immunoSEQ multiplex PCR, while TCRdb's copy carries only in-frame clones and drops some. The table lists 82,000 or so clones, over 90% of them singletons, with about 5% in the top ten. Trimming pared 3 bases from V and 4 bases from J, leaving 10 bases between. The CDR3 totals 14 residues. Germline assignment: CDR1 MDHEN and CDR2 SYDVKM. This receptor was taken from a woman younger than 30 in good health. The sample consisted of blood. The gene calls are TRBV28 and TRBJ1-3; D not certain. CDR3 sequence reads: CASSFSLGGNTIYF. The CDR3, as DNA: TGTGCCAGCAGTTTCAGTTTAGGCGGAAACACCATATATTTT.